The rows below give T cell receptor beta chains drawn from one sample of a study of CD8 T cells in Susac syndrome. TCRdb re-derived calls from the immunoSEQ multiplex PCR reads in MiXCR, one entry per CDR3 protein. The sample records over 200,000 distinct CDR3 sequences, about 95% being singletons. Sample: CD4+ T cells from PBMCs. The receptors originated from a human donor with multiple sclerosis. The CDR3 runs from the conserved cysteine through the conserved F or W. Each record gives: CDR3 DNA, CDR3 protein, V gene, clone size, J gene, D gene. A D gene is named only where the DNA matches it firmly. Size values are once, few and many counts, or a class for expanded clones, and some rows have none.

TGTGCCTGGAGTCTTGGCCCGGGGCCCCAGCATTTT	CAWSLGPGPQHF	TRBV30	NA	TRBJ1-5	NA
TGTGCCATCAGTAGGGACGGTCTACAAAATGAGCAGTTCTTC	CAISRDGLQNEQFF	TRBV10-3	once	TRBJ2-1	NA
TGTGCCAGCAGCCCCCGGACGGGGGTTAGAGTAGACTTCGAAGAGACCCAGTACTTC	CASSPRTGVRVDFEETQYF	TRBV13	once	TRBJ2-5	NA
TGTGCCAGCAGCCTTGCCGGGACAGGGACCGAGCAGTACTTC	CASSLAGTGTEQYF	TRBV3-1	NA	TRBJ2-7	TRBD1
TGCGCCAGCAGTTGGCCAGGGGGGTTCGGGTTCTTC	CASSWPGGFGFF	TRBV23-1	NA	TRBJ2-1	NA
TGTGCCAGTAGGGAACAGGGGAGCGGCTATGGCTACACCTTC	CASREQGSGYGYTF	TRBV19	NA	TRBJ1-2	TRBD1
TGCAGTGCTAGAGACTACTACAGGGGGTACGAAGAGACCCAGTACTTC	CSARDYYRGYEETQYF	TRBV20-1	NA	TRBJ2-5	TRBD1
TGTGCCAGCAGTGACGGCCTCGCCGGGACAGATACGCAGTATTTT	CASSDGLAGTDTQYF	TRBV6-4	NA	TRBJ2-3	NA
TGCAGTGCAGAGGGGACTAGCGGGAAAGATACGCAGTATTTT	CSAEGTSGKDTQYF	TRBV20-1	NA	TRBJ2-3	TRBD2
TGCAGCGTTGAAGATCGGACAGGCCAAGAGACCCAGTACTTC	CSVEDRTGQETQYF	TRBV29-1	NA	TRBJ2-5	TRBD1
TGCGCCAGCAGCCAACGTGATGGGGCTGAAGCTTTCTTT	CASSQRDGAEAFF	TRBV4-1	once	TRBJ1-1	NA
TGTGCCAGCCTTCCCCCTCGACTAGCGTTCGATGAGCAGTTCTTC	CASLPPRLAFDEQFF	TRBV2	NA	TRBJ2-1	TRBD2
TGCAGTGCCAGAGAGGCAGGGGGCCGGGATCAGCCCCAGCATTTT	CSAREAGGRDQPQHF	TRBV20-1	NA	TRBJ1-5	TRBD1
TGCGCCAGCAGCTTTGGGGTTCCCTACGAGCAGTACTTC	CASSFGVPYEQYF	TRBV5-1	once	TRBJ2-7	NA
TGTGCCAGCAGCCATCATACAGATACGCAGTATTTT	CASSHHTDTQYF	TRBV3-1	NA	TRBJ2-3	NA
TGTGCTAGTGGTCGGACAGGGGAGTGGACCCAGTACTTC	CASGRTGEWTQYF	TRBV12-5	NA	TRBJ2-5	TRBD1
TGTGCCAGCACCAGCGGGGCCCAAGAGACCCAGTACTTC	CASTSGAQETQYF	TRBV3-1	NA	TRBJ2-5	TRBD2
TGTGCCAGCAGCCATGACAGTAACTATGGCTACACCTTC	CASSHDSNYGYTF	TRBV4-2	once	TRBJ1-2	NA
TGTGCCTGGAACAACGGACTAGCGGTGGAGACCCAGTACTTC	CAWNNGLAVETQYF	TRBV30	few	TRBJ2-5	TRBD2
TGTGCCTGGAGTGTACAGCCCAATCAGCCCCAGCATTTT	CAWSVQPNQPQHF	TRBV30	NA	TRBJ1-5	NA
TGTGCCAGCACCACCACAGGTCTAAACACTGAAGCTTTCTTT	CASTTTGLNTEAFF	TRBV7-6	NA	TRBJ1-1	NA
TGTGCCAGCAGCGCGGACAGTGGATATGGCTACACCTTC	CASSADSGYGYTF	TRBV9	NA	TRBJ1-2	NA
TGTGCCAGCAGCCTAGCAGGAGGGGGGGAGACCCAGTACTTC	CASSLAGGGETQYF	TRBV11-1	NA	TRBJ2-5	NA
TGTGCCAGCAGCTTCGGAGGACAGGGGATTTACGAGCAGTACTTC	CASSFGGQGIYEQYF	TRBV13	NA	TRBJ2-7	TRBD1
TGTGCCAGCAGCCCAGGGTTTGAGACCCAGTACTTC	CASSPGFETQYF	TRBV3-1	NA	TRBJ2-5	NA
TGTGCCAGCACCGCGGGGCTTTCAGGGGGCCGGGGCTACACCTTC	CASTAGLSGGRGYTF	TRBV13	NA	TRBJ1-2	TRBD1
TGTGCCTGGAGTCCAGCAGTCTCACCCCTCCACTTT	CAWSPAVSPLHF	TRBV30	NA	TRBJ1-6	NA
TGCAGTGCTAGGAAGTCTAGCGGGGGGCCCCCCTACGAGCAGTACTTC	CSARKSSGGPPYEQYF	TRBV20-1	NA	TRBJ2-7	TRBD2
TGCGCCAGCAGCTTGGCTAGCGGGGACAACAATGAGCAGTTCTTC	CASSLASGDNNEQFF	TRBV5-1	once	TRBJ2-1	TRBD2
TGTGCCAGCAGCCAAGATGCCCCCAGCCTTTTCCCCTACGAGCAGTACTTC	CASSQDAPSLFPYEQYF	TRBV14	NA	TRBJ2-7	NA
TGCGCCAGCAGCTTGGCTGGGTCTTTCAATCAGCCCCAGCATTTT	CASSLAGSFNQPQHF	TRBV5-1	NA	TRBJ1-5	NA
TGCAGCGTTGAAGATCCGGGGGGTACGCAGTATTTT	CSVEDPGGTQYF	TRBV29-1	NA	TRBJ2-3	TRBD2
TGTGCCAGCAGCGGGATGGGGGGCGCCGAAAACGAGCAGTACTTC	CASSGMGGAENEQYF	TRBV9	NA	TRBJ2-7	NA
TGTGCCAGCAGCCCGGGACTAGCGGGGACCGGGGCCAACGTCCTGACTTTC	CASSPGLAGTGANVLTF	TRBV3-1	NA	TRBJ2-6	TRBD2
TGTGCCAGCAGCCAACCCCGCGGGAGGGCAGTTTACAATGAGCAGTTCTTC	CASSQPRGRAVYNEQFF	TRBV14	NA	TRBJ2-1	TRBD2
TGTGCCAGCAGGTTTAGCGGGGGACAAAGAGAGACCCAGTACTTC	CASRFSGGQRETQYF	TRBV6-2/TRBV6-3	NA	TRBJ2-5	TRBD2
TGCGCCAGCAGCTTGCTCCCAGGGACGAACACCGGGGAGCTGTTTTTT	CASSLLPGTNTGELFF	TRBV5-1	once	TRBJ2-2	NA
TGCAGCGTTGAGGAAGGCAAGGCTAACTATGGCTACACCTTC	CSVEEGKANYGYTF	TRBV29-1	NA	TRBJ1-2	NA
TGTGCCAGCAGTTCGGGACAGGTCTACCAAGAGACCCAGTACTTC	CASSSGQVYQETQYF	TRBV12-3/TRBV12-4	NA	TRBJ2-5	TRBD1
TGTGCCAGCAGCCAGGGACAGGCAGGGGCTTTCTTT	CASSQGQAGAFF	TRBV3-1	few	TRBJ1-1	TRBD1
TGTGCCAGCAGCCCCTGGGGACAGAATAACGAGCAGTACTTC	CASSPWGQNNEQYF	TRBV7-9	NA	TRBJ2-7	TRBD1
TGTGCCAGCAGCCCGGGGGGTCAGGAGACCCAGTACTTC	CASSPGGQETQYF	TRBV3-1	NA	TRBJ2-5	TRBD2
TGTGCCAGCAGTCCCGCCTCAGGGTTGGGATCTGGAAACACCATATATTTT	CASSPASGLGSGNTIYF	TRBV6-1	NA	TRBJ1-3	NA
TGTGCCAGCACCCTGGAGGGGGGTCAGCCCCAGCATTTT	CASTLEGGQPQHF	TRBV2	NA	TRBJ1-5	NA
TGTGCCAGCAGCGTAGCTGGGGACAGACTTTTGGCTAACTATGGCTACACCTTC	CASSVAGDRLLANYGYTF	TRBV9	NA	TRBJ1-2	TRBD1
TGTGCCAGCAGCGTAGACTCCACGGAGATCAATTCACCCCTCCACTTT	CASSVDSTEINSPLHF	TRBV9	NA	TRBJ1-6	NA
TGTGCCTGGGCCGGAAGGGCTGGGGCCAACGTCCTGACTTTC	CAWAGRAGANVLTF	TRBV30	NA	TRBJ2-6	NA
TGTGCCAGCAGTCCGACCGGGCTGAATTCACCCCTCCACTTT	CASSPTGLNSPLHF	TRBV12-3/TRBV12-4	NA	TRBJ1-6	NA
TGTGCCAGCAGCGTCGGACAGGGGCGGGGGAATGAGCAGTTCTTC	CASSVGQGRGNEQFF	TRBV9	NA	TRBJ2-1	TRBD1
TGCAGCGTTGAGGGCCAGGGGAGGACTGAAGCTTTCTTT	CSVEGQGRTEAFF	TRBV29-1	NA	TRBJ1-1	NA
TGTGCCAGCTCACCTCAGGGTGTATCCTACAATGAGCAGTTCTTC	CASSPQGVSYNEQFF	TRBV18	NA	TRBJ2-1	NA
TGTGCCAGCAGCCAAGAGAAGGACAGGGTGAGCCATGAGCAGTTCTTC	CASSQEKDRVSHEQFF	TRBV3-1	NA	TRBJ2-1	TRBD1
TGTGCCAGCAGCCAAAACCGACAGGGCGGCACTGAAGCTTTCTTT	CASSQNRQGGTEAFF	TRBV4-2	NA	TRBJ1-1	TRBD1
TGCGCCAGCAGCTCGACAGGGGGCTACGAGCAGTACTTC	CASSSTGGYEQYF	TRBV5-1	NA	TRBJ2-7	TRBD1
TGCAGTGCTTCGGACCCAAAGCGTAATTCACCCCTCCACTTT	CSASDPKRNSPLHF	TRBV20-1	NA	TRBJ1-6	NA